This T cell receptor beta chain appears in the sequencing data of a study of CXCR3-negative and CXCR3-positive naive CD8 T cells. With regard to this clonotype: Its antigen is currently unknown.

The length of the CDR3 is 17 residues. Germline CDR1 is MNHEY and CDR2 is SMNVEV (reference sequence). TRB cDNA was prepared as libraries by UMI-labeled 5' RACE. TCRdb reprocessed the 5' RACE reads and stores each CDR3 protein as one record, lacking DNA. The sample table sets out under 85,000 distinct CDR3 sequences. Study-level results: Greater hydrophobicity was found in TRB CDR3s of CXCR3-positive naive cells than of CXCR3-negative naive cells.

The sequence derives from a human donor in good health. Some clones in this sample may be carry-over from other donors' samples. The chain recombines TRBV27 with TRBJ1-6. Sequencing was done on a sample of naive CXCR3- CD8+ T cells from blood. Regarding subset: CD45RO-CCR7+CD27+CD95- naive CD8+ T cells lacking CXCR3 (TNR3-). The CDR3 reads CASSLFTGASYNSPLHF.